The clone carrying this TCR beta chain was recorded many times. Trimming removed 1 base from V and 5 bases from J, with 14 bases in between. The CDR3 length is 15 residues. Germline V gene lookup returns CDR1 SGHDT and CDR2 YYEEEE. There were TCR beta CDR3 regions amplified from RNA transcripts. The TCR CDR3 was amplified in a first-round RT-PCR using the HTBI primer set. From the multiplex PCR reads, TCRdb called clonotypes with MiXCR, one entry per CDR3 protein. The data contain 250,000 or so distinct CDR3 sequences, roughly 15% of them singletons. This specimen belongs to a study of T cells in Graves' hyperthyroidism and ophthalmopathy.

This clonotype was obtained from a woman between 45 and 60 years old with Graves' hyperthyroidism that later progressed to Graves' ophthalmopathy. V usage is TRBV5-6 and J usage is TRBJ2-3, with D perhaps matching TRBD1 or TRBD2 (5 bases each). Input material: blood. The CDR3 reads CASSLPGAGGDTQYF. CDR3 nucleotides: TGTGCCAGCAGCTTGCCCGGGGCAGGAGGAGATACGCAGTATTTT.